This T cell receptor (beta chain) was documented in a study of beta chain features in type 1 diabetes. Study-level information: Patients did not differ from healthy donors in age, gender or cell yield. Researchers looked at roughly 110 million sorted cells across all samples.

Study findings and constraints: All four CD4+ subsets from Type 1 diabetes patients carried moderately but significantly shorter TCRB CDR3s. Any HLA effect on TCRB rearrangement was left unresolved by small sub-analyses.

About this clone: Its matching antigen is unknown.

Expressed TCRB transcripts got sequenced, as all isolated RNA was reverse transcribed. Sequencing was performed with immunoSEQ multiplex PCR; in TCRdb, only in-frame clones are kept and a portion is missing. The data show hundreds of thousands of clones, 11% to 15% seen once. Cell sorting via CD45RO/CCR7/CD25/CD127/CD95/CD27 was performed to obtain CD4+ naive, central memory, regulatory and stem cell-like memory cells. Sequenced input: naive CD4+ T cells from blood. The TCR sequence derives from a young man with type 1 diabetes.

CDR3 residues: CASSLAAGETQYF. The CDR3 DNA follows: TGTGCCAGCAGCTTAGCGGCAGGGGAGACCCAGTACTTC. This chain links TRBV7-9 with TRBJ2-5; D perhaps matches TRBD1 (5 bases). Trimming removed 0 bases at V and 5 bases at J, with 7 bases between. Germline lookup yields CDR1 SEHNR and CDR2 FQNEAQ (reference sequence). The CDR3 covers 13 residues.